This passage covers 12 T cell receptor beta chains from one sample sequenced in a study of blood T cell repertoires in COVID-19. Assay: immunoSEQ multiplex PCR; the TCRdb copy retains only in-frame clones and omits some. The repertoire has a few hundred thousand clones, roughly 84% of them found once; the top ten carry 4.5% to 5.5%. Sequencing input: peripheral blood. These receptor sequences come from a woman aged 55-75 years who had recovered from COVID-19.

V gene TRBV7-6 combines with J gene TRBJ1-1, with D unclear. Germline values: CDR1 SGHVS, CDR2 FNYEAQ. The CDR3 is 15 amino acids. The V and J ends lost 2 bases and 4 bases respectively, with 14 bases between them. Written as DNA, the CDR3 is TGTGCCAGCAGCTTAAATTCGAGGGCGGGCACTGAAGCTTTCTTT. Translation: CASSLNSRAGTEAFF.

The chain recombines TRBV2 with TRBJ2-3, with D possibly TRBD1 on 6 matching bases. This CDR3 has 13 residues. The V end was cut by 4 bases, the J end by 3 bases, with 8 bases between. Germline CDR1 and CDR2: SNHLY and FYNNEI. CDR3 bases: TGTGCCAGCAGTGGCAGGGGAACAGATACGCAGTATTTT. Protein: CASSGRGTDTQYF.

This CDR3 is CASSQGVDRASFYNEQFF. DNA of the CDR3: TGTGCCAGCAGCCAAGGGGTTGACAGGGCCTCCTTCTACAATGAGCAGTTCTTC. The chain carries TRBV3-1 (or the pseudogene TRBV3-2) and TRBJ2-1; 7 bases agree with TRBD1. Trimming at V came to 1 base and at J to 3 bases, leaving 12 bases not matched to a gene. From germline, CDR1 is LGHDT and CDR2 YNNKEL (reference sequence). This CDR3 spans 18 amino acids.

The gene calls are TRBV15 and TRBJ1-5, with 10 bases aligning to TRBD1. This CDR3 is 14 amino acids long. The junction had 7 bases not matched to a gene; V was cut back by 8 bases and J by 6 bases. Germline assignment: CDR1 LNHNV and CDR2 YYDKDF (reference sequence). This CDR3 is CATGLTGGIQPQHF. CDR3 nucleotide sequence: TGTGCCACCGGCCTGACAGGGGGCATTCAGCCCCAGCATTTT.

V is TRBV5-1 and J is TRBJ2-5; TRBD1 might be the D (8 bases). V was clipped by 4 bases and J by 1 base, with 14 bases between them. This CDR3 spans 15 amino acids. CDR1 SGHRS and CDR2 YFSETQ come from the germline V gene. The CDR3 here is CASSGRGTGQETQYF. In DNA form, the CDR3 reads TGCGCCAGCAGCGGGCGGGGGACAGGCCAAGAGACCCAGTACTTC.

V usage is TRBV6-2 or TRBV6-3 and J usage is TRBJ2-7; D perhaps matches TRBD2 (5 bases). Germline CDR1 and CDR2: MNHEY and SVGEGT. The CDR3 sequence is 12 residues long. V was cut by 0 bases and J by 7 bases, with 7 bases left in between. This chain's CDR3 is CASSYSPGEQYF. CDR3 coding DNA: TGTGCCAGCAGTTACTCCCCGGGGGAGCAGTACTTC.

The table lists this clone with a count of one. J is TRBJ1-1 and V is TRBV2; a weak D match, TRBD1 (5 bases). The CDR3 extends over 15 amino acids. CDR1 SNHLY and CDR2 FYNNEI come from the germline V gene. Trimming stripped 6 bases from V and 2 bases from J, with 16 bases between. CDR3 sequence: CASRAWGLANTEAFF. CDR3 nucleotide sequence: TGTGCCAGCAGGGCATGGGGACTCGCAAACACTGAAGCTTTCTTT. Variable domain in full (rest from reference TRBV2 and TRBJ1-1): EPEVTQTPSHQVTQMGQEVILRCVPISNHLYFYWYRQILGQKVEFLVSFYNNEISEKSEIFDDQFSVERPDGSNFTLKIRSTKLEDSAMYFCASRAWGLANTEAFFGQGTRLTVV.

Points on this clone: A read error may produce the germline difference seen at one junction end. The J gene is TRBJ1-1, the V gene TRBV4-1; maybe TRBD1 (5 bases). Per the germline V gene, CDR1 is MGHRA and CDR2 is YSYEKL. The CDR3 contains 15 residues. CDR3 coding DNA: TGCGCCAGCAGCCAAGATCCCAGGGTGAACGCTGAAGCTTTCTTT. Protein product: CASSQDPRVNAEAFF.

The chain couples TRBV6-1 to TRBJ1-2; the D is unclear. CDR1 is MNHNS, CDR2 SASEGT, per germline. The CDR3 is made up of 12 amino acids. V was shortened by 3 bases and J by 5 bases, with 7 bases between the two germline ends. The CDR3 spells CASSDRTYGYTF. The CDR3 DNA reads TGTGCCAGCAGTGACAGGACTTATGGCTACACCTTC.

This clone was found a few times. The V gene is TRBV4-3, the J gene TRBJ2-2; D may be TRBD2 (7 bases). This CDR3 is built from 16 residues. The germline V and J ends were trimmed by 1 base and 3 bases, with 12 bases remaining between them. Germline values: CDR1 LGHNA, CDR2 YSLEER. The CDR3 coding sequence is TGCGCCAGCAGCCAAGGGGCGGGGGCGTACACCGGGGAGCTGTTTTTT. It specifies CASSQGAGAYTGELFF.

CDR3 sequence reads: CASSQDATENTDTQYF. The CDR3 DNA sequence: TGCGCCAGCAGCCAAGATGCTACCGAAAACACAGATACGCAGTATTTT. The chain uses TRBV4-3 and TRBJ2-3; unclear D gene. The length of the CDR3 is 16 residues. CDR1 LGHNA and CDR2 YSLEER come from the germline V gene. V was pared by 0 bases and J by 2 bases, with 12 bases between.

Points on this clone: The junction departs from germline at one end; a sequencing error may be responsible. The V gene is TRBV6-5, the J gene TRBJ2-1, with D possibly matching TRBD1 (6 bases). The V gene's germline CDR1 is MNHEY and CDR2 SVGAGI. The CDR3 sequence is 12 residues long. The CDR3 here is CASSLQGWEQFF. The CDR3 DNA is TGTGCCAGTAGTTTACAGGGCTGGGAGCAGTTCTTC.